What follows describes a single TCR beta chain. Its target is unknown. This record belongs to a study of T-cell memory formation after mild COVID-19. General study findings and limits: Most CD4+ clones that shrank were in CM and EM, while CD8+ ones turned up in EMRA.

The germline gives CDR1 MNHNS, CDR2 SASEGT. The length of the CDR3 is 12 residues. The V end was cut by 7 bases, the J end by 5 bases, with 11 bases between. TCRdb re-called the 5' RACE reads with MiXCR, one entry per CDR3 protein. Of roughly 340,000 distinct CDR3 sequences listed, roughly 19% are singletons. The chain is built from TRBV6-1 and TRBJ2-5, with D possibly being TRBD1 (6 bases). Sequenced input: PBMCs or a T cell subset sorted from them (not recorded which). This TCR was recovered from a man between 18 and 29 years old who had mild COVID-19 (a few samples of this study predate the infection). Cell type and time point are not known. DNA of the CDR3: TGTGCCAGCATGCAGGGGTGGGAGACCCAGTACTTC. Translated: CASMQGWETQYF.